This T cell receptor beta chain is drawn from a study of blood T cell repertoires in COVID-19 (dated by TCRdb to 2020 to 2022). About the study as a whole: Samples from collaborators originated in the United States, Italy and Spain and spanned both the acute and convalescent phases of COVID-19. The material from the prospective study consisted of cDNA or gDNA derived from T cells, B-cell-depleted T cells, or PBMCs. The dataset comprised deeply sampled blood TCRbeta repertoires from subjects exposed to, actively infected with, or recovered from COVID-19. A freely available public database, intended as a resource for researchers studying the immune response to SARS-CoV-2, is where the repertoires were released. The samples were drawn from two sources: the first 160 participants of the ongoing ImmuneRACE study, and 950 to 1,500 subjects contributed by 6 global collaborators. A de-identified subject ID, COVID-19 status, age in years and sex were almost always included in the sample metadata. Where available, HLA class I and class II types were taken from metadata supplied by the sample provider and were not determined by assay-based typing. Results the study describes overall, beyond this receptor: The amount of clinical and demographic metadata varied by source and participant and was provided uncurated.

Collaborating institutions collected whole blood in K2EDTA tubes following their own protocols. For TCRbeta analysis, collaborators shipped samples in one of three forms: frozen whole blood, isolated PBMCs, or DNA extracted from either of those sample types. In the germline V gene, CDR1 corresponds to SGHNT and CDR2 to YENEEA. V sheds 3 bases and J sheds 0 bases, leaving 6 bases between their ends. Including the terminal cysteine and phenylalanine, the CDR3 comprises 14 residues. Solely the CDR3 DNA is kept, with 42 bases framed from the first base. The immunoSEQ Assay, a bias-controlled multiplex PCR, was used to amplify TCRbeta CDR3 regions from genomic DNA. As for how the authors treated the data: The number of nucleated cells in each sample was estimated from the amplification of reference gene primers within the assay. Sequence reads were collapsed and filtered to measure the absolute abundance of every unique TCRbeta CDR3 rearrangement. For each sample, productive Simpson clonality was calculated as the square root of Simpson's diversity index over productive rearrangements. The source is immuneACCESS, and TCRdb retained only in-frame sequences with V and J called. Part of the clones is not carried over; for the studies checked, unresolved V genes explain less than half of this, and the remainder is unexplained. The DNA gave D and trimming, while V, J and clone size come from that table. Present in this sample are about 170,000 clones, about 80% of which were seen just once. The ten largest clones represent 11% of the sample.

Notes on this clone: Which antigen it targets is not known. No base quality values were provided; no much bigger clone lies one nucleotide off.

Recombination joined TRBV11-3 with TRBJ1-3; possibly the D gene is TRBD1, per 5 matching bases. The sequenced sample consisted of peripheral blood. The TCR comes from a man aged 65-85 years with active or convalescent COVID-19. The CDR3 region has the sequence CASSLGGSGNTIYF. The DNA is as follows: TGTGCCAGCAGCTTGGGGGGCTCTGGAAACACCATATATTTT.